These 12 T cell receptor beta chains originate from one sample sequenced in a study of T cells in narcolepsy. Using immunoSEQ multiplex PCR, the repertoire was profiled, and TCRdb retains in-frame clones only, with some absent. The sample includes approximately 30,000 clones, approximately 86% of them seen just once. Material: CD45RA- memory CD4+ T cells from PBMCs. The receptors come from a human donor with narcolepsy.

V and J are TRBV19 and TRBJ2-1; D not resolved. The CDR3 has 14 amino acids. V was trimmed by 3 bases and J by 4 bases, leaving 10 bases between them. From germline, CDR1 is LNHDA and CDR2 SQIVND (reference sequence). The chain's CDR3 is CASSIPMLYNEQFF. In DNA form, the CDR3 reads TGTGCCAGTAGTATCCCAATGTTATACAATGAGCAGTTCTTC.

J is TRBJ1-3 and V is TRBV12-5, with D unclear. CDR1 is LGHNT and CDR2 is FRNRAP in the germline V gene. V gave up 6 bases and J gave up 2 bases, with 14 bases separating them. The CDR3 totals 15 residues. The CDR3 here is CASGRSGATGNTIYF. The CDR3 region has the DNA TGTGCTAGTGGCCGCAGCGGTGCTACTGGAAACACCATATATTTT.

This clone was seen only a few times. In nucleotides, the CDR3 is TGTGCCAGCAGACCCGCCGGGACAGGGAGTACCGGGGAGCTGTTTTTT. It codes for CASRPAGTGSTGELFF. The rearrangement links TRBV28 to TRBJ2-2; 9 bases match TRBD1. With 6 bases clipped from V and 5 bases from J, the junction kept 10 bases outside the gene matches. Germline assignment: CDR1 MDHEN and CDR2 SYDVKM. CDR3 length equals 16 residues.

This chain links TRBV5-5 with TRBJ2-1, with unresolved D. Looked up from germline, CDR1 is SGHKS and CDR2 is YYEKEE (reference sequence). V lost 0 bases to trimming and J lost 1 base, with 5 bases between them. CDR3 length equals 14 residues. This chain's CDR3 is CASSLGASYNEQFF. The CDR3 nucleotides are TGTGCCAGCAGCTTGGGAGCTTCCTACAATGAGCAGTTCTTC.

This clone has just one count. The V and J genes are TRBV25-1 and TRBJ1-5; 8 nucleotides match TRBD1. Germline CDR1 reads MGHDK; CDR2 reads SYGVNS. This CDR3 is 14 amino acids long. The J segment lost 3 bases and the V segment lost 4 bases, leaving 2 bases of the junction unmatched. DNA for the CDR3: TGTGCCAGCAGTGGGACAGGGCCCAATCAGCCCCAGCATTTT. Its translation: CASSGTGPNQPQHF.

A single count supports this clone. The V call is TRBV10-1, the J call TRBJ1-5, with a weak D call TRBD1 (5 bases). Deletions cut 1 base from V and 2 bases from J, with 21 bases between. The germline V gene has CDR1 WNHNN and CDR2 SYGVQD (reference sequence). The length of the CDR3 is 19 residues. The CDR3 loop reads CASSELAGPNLGGNQPQHF. In DNA, the CDR3 is TGCGCCAGCAGTGAGTTAGCAGGGCCAAATCTCGGGGGCAATCAGCCCCAGCATTTT.

The sample holds one count of this clone. The rearrangement uses TRBV19 and TRBJ2-3; 7 bases map to TRBD2. V was clipped by 6 bases and J by 7 bases; unmatched bases: 4. Germline assignment: CDR1 LNHDA and CDR2 SQIVND (reference sequence). The CDR3 is made up of 12 amino acids. CDR3 amino acids: CASSGGSYTQYF. DNA for the CDR3: TGTGCCAGTAGCGGGGGGAGTTATACGCAGTATTTT.

The chain couples TRBV16 to TRBJ1-4, with a weak D call TRBD1 (5 bases). Per the germline V gene, CDR1 is KGHSY and CDR2 is FQNENV. Trimming pared 4 bases from V and 8 bases from J, leaving 20 bases between. This CDR3 region has 16 residues. The CDR3 sequence is CASSPQLGLQEEKLFF. CDR3 DNA sequence: TGTGCCAGCAGCCCACAACTGGGACTACAGGAGGAAAAACTGTTTTTT.

V and J are TRBV7-8 and TRBJ2-2; 12 nucleotides agree with TRBD1. Looked up from germline, CDR1 is SGHVS and CDR2 is FQNEAQ. J gave up 8 bases and V 5 bases, and 6 bases lay outside the gene matches. The CDR3 runs 15 residues. CDR3 nucleotide sequence: TGTGCCAGCAGCCCGGGACAGGGGGCCGGGGGGGAGCTGTTTTTT. Its protein product is CASSPGQGAGGELFF.

This chain connects TRBV4-2 to TRBJ2-3; a possible D gene is TRBD1 (6 bases). Germline values: CDR1 LGHNA, CDR2 YNFKEQ. V was cut by 3 bases and J by 5 bases, with 15 bases left in between. The CDR3 totals 15 residues. As DNA, the CDR3 is TGTGCCAGCAGCCAGACCCAGACAGGCGAAGATACGCAGTATTTT. It is translated as CASSQTQTGEDTQYF.

The chain links TRBV6-1 to TRBJ2-7, with TRBD1 matching over 7 bases. The junction had 11 bases not matched to a gene; V was cut back by 2 bases and J by 4 bases. The germline V gene encodes CDR1 MNHNS and CDR2 SASEGT. CDR3 length: 16 residues. The CDR3 coding sequence is TGTGCCAGCAGTGAAAGGGCCGGGACAGAAGGGTACGAGCAGTACGTC. Protein: CASSERAGTEGYEQYV.

This clone appeared once. The V call is TRBV10-1, the J call TRBJ2-2; no reliable D call. V dropped 10 bases and J dropped 4 bases, with 13 bases sitting between them. The CDR3 sequence is 13 residues long. CDR1 WNHNN and CDR2 SYGVQD come from the germline V gene (reference sequence). The CDR3 here is CATSRTITGELFF. Written as DNA, the CDR3 is TGCGCCACCTCGAGGACGATCACCGGGGAGCTGTTTTTT.